The entry that follows covers one T cell receptor (beta chain) sequence. The antigen remains undetermined. This specimen comes from a study of beta chain features in type 1 diabetes. Whole-study results and caveats: Shortening of TCRB CDR3s, moderate but significant, appeared in all four CD4+ subsets of Type 1 diabetes patients.

All sorted populations exceeded 95% purity. Expressed TCRB transcripts got sequenced, as all isolated RNA was reverse transcribed. Some clones are missing from TCRdb's copy, which holds only in-frame ones; the method was immunoSEQ multiplex PCR. This sample has 250,000 or so clones, with approximately 14% found just once. Trimming took off 4 bases at V and 0 bases at J, with 20 bases between the two ends. Germline V gene sequence: CDR1 MNHEY, CDR2 SMNVEV (reference sequence). The CDR3 contains 18 residues. This receptor was taken from a man aged 25 to 45 with type 1 diabetes. Sequencing was done on a sample of naive CD4+ T cells from blood. The chain links TRBV27 to TRBJ2-3; maybe TRBD2 (6 bases). CDR3 sequence: CASSSAVRAGTSTDTQYF. DNA for the CDR3: TGTGCCAGCAGTTCGGCTGTGCGGGCAGGGACTAGCACAGATACGCAGTATTTT.